This is a list of T cell receptor beta chains from one sample in a study of T cell responses to AZD1222 COVID-19 vaccine. The repertoire was sequenced with immunoSEQ multiplex PCR; TCRdb's copy has only in-frame clones and lacks some. The data show some 140,000 clones, roughly nine tenths seen once. This specimen consisted of peripheral blood, obtained on day 0 of MenACWY control vaccination. These TCRs come from an adult in good health. Each CDR3 is given with its conserved first and last residue.

cdr3_length j_call v_call cdr3_aa
15 TRBJ2-5 TRBV14 CASSQRLGGQETQYF
16 TRBJ1-2 TRBV24-1 CATSDLKGGPNYGYTF
14 TRBJ2-1 TRBV28 CASSWSGGAREQFF
16 TRBJ1-5 TRBV2 CASESDRAAGNQPQHF
15 TRBJ2-1 TRBV28 CASSTTGQGYNEQFF
18 TRBJ2-1 TRBV7-2 CASSLDGTSGGLYNEQFF
14 TRBJ2-7 TRBV6-1 CASSEIVLFYEQYF
17 TRBJ2-1 TRBV9 CASSVDPLAGGLNEQFF
17 TRBJ1-3 TRBV4-1 CASSQIRDRGAGNTIYF
12 TRBJ2-5 TRBV12-3/TRBV12-4 CASSRSWETQYF
17 TRBJ2-6 TRBV4-3 CASSQEKENSGANVLTF
15 TRBJ1-1 TRBV6-5 CASRPNRGLNTEAFF
16 TRBJ2-1 TRBV11-3 CASSRGRDSPYNEQFF
13 TRBJ2-5 TRBV2 CASSSDGQETQYF
13 TRBJ2-1 TRBV6-5 CASSHGDRGEQFF
21 TRBJ1-4 TRBV24-1 CATSDPPEGTGGRSGNEKLFF
14 TRBJ1-6 TRBV2 CASSARTAISPLHF
13 TRBJ1-1 TRBV2 CASRRTANTEAFF
16 TRBJ2-5 TRBV5-4 CASGPMTGLNQETQYF
14 TRBJ2-7 TRBV3-1/TRBV3-2 CASSQEVRGGEQYF
13 TRBJ1-3 TRBV19 CASSGIPAHTIYF
14 TRBJ2-2 TRBV7-6 CASSLGGSVGELFF
12 TRBJ1-5 TRBV12-5 CASQEGNQPQHF
14 TRBJ2-3 TRBV6-2/TRBV6-3 CASSFGRSTDTQYF
15 TRBJ1-6 TRBV9 CASSVDSSYNSPLHF
15 TRBJ2-1 TRBV18 CASSRAFDIYNEQFF
15 TRBJ2-7 TRBV6-5 CASSSSGESAYEQYF
15 TRBJ1-4 TRBV7-2 CASGRGPEGYEKLFF
15 TRBJ1-3 TRBV9 CASTKQGEGGNTIYF
13 TRBJ1-6 TRBV13 CASSLVAYSPLHF
12 TRBJ1-1 TRBV28 CASSLVEAEAFF
14 TRBJ1-4 TRBV5-8 CASGGGRVGEKLFF
14 TRBJ2-7 TRBV30 CAWSVGGNSYEQYF
13 TRBJ1-2 TRBV5-4 CASSLEQGGGYTF
13 TRBJ1-5 TRBV28 CASDGQGWQPQHF
13 TRBJ2-2 TRBV11-3 CASSLRGTGELFF
15 TRBJ1-5 TRBV4-1 CASSHPEREGQPQHF
15 TRBJ1-2 TRBV25-1 CASSDPGQGNYGYTF
13 TRBJ2-2 TRBV19 CASSPGPTGELFF
14 TRBJ2-5 TRBV5-1 CASSLGTLQETQYF
12 TRBJ2-1 TRBV19 CASSMVGNEQFF
14 TRBJ1-5 TRBV6-1 CASSEPAVNQPQHF
16 TRBJ1-1 TRBV7-9 CASVMGQGAMNTEAFF
13 TRBJ2-7 TRBV5-1 CASSSGTAPEQYF
17 TRBJ2-3 TRBV18 CASSPLSAGVNTDTQYF
15 TRBJ2-7 TRBV4-1 CASSQPRTGKNEQYF
15 TRBJ1-5 TRBV11-2 CASSSTGILGRPQHF
15 TRBJ1-1 TRBV7-2 CASSLMSWENTEAFF
16 TRBJ1-2 TRBV5-1 CASSFMTSSPDYGYTF
17 TRBJ2-1 TRBV27 CASSLGGGSGIYNEQFF